This T cell receptor beta chain was observed in a study of blood T cell repertoires in COVID-19. Across the whole study: Acute and convalescent COVID-19 samples came from the United States, Italy and Spain. The cDNA or gDNA used as material had been derived from T cells, B-cell-depleted T cells, or PBMCs.

Assay: immunoSEQ multiplex PCR; the TCRdb copy retains only in-frame clones and omits some. The sample has roughly 120,000 clones, around 87% seen once. This CDR3 contains 15 residues. CDR1 is SGHRS and CDR2 is YFSETQ in the germline V gene. V lost 0 bases and J lost 4; bases outside the gene matches: 3. The chain has TRBV5-1 and TRBJ1-3; TRBD1 agrees at 8 bases. The sample taken for sequencing was peripheral blood. The TCR comes from an older woman with acute or convalescent COVID-19. Here the CDR3 reads CASSLEGDRGNTIYF. The CDR3 DNA follows: TGCGCCAGCAGCTTGGAAGGGGACAGGGGAAACACCATATATTTT.